This entry features one TCR beta chain sequence. Its antigen remains unidentified. The sample comes from a study of cytomegalovirus exposure and HLA in healthy donors. Study-wide results and caveats: Common viral pathogens seemed, in a later analysis, to connect with several of the most significant clusters. While the bulk of TCR sequences proved rare, some public TCRs turned up in many donors.

Researchers ran the PCR with 60 Vbeta and 13 Jbeta primers. Repertoires were generated with immunoSEQ multiplex PCR, while TCRdb's copy carries only in-frame clones and drops some. Of over 200,000 clones listed, more than 75% were seen once; the top ten hold 3.5% to 4%. The CDR3 contains 15 residues. The J segment lost 5 bases and the V segment lost 4 bases, leaving 5 bases of the junction unmatched. From germline, CDR1 is WNHNN and CDR2 SYGVQD (reference sequence). The chain employs TRBV10-1 and TRBJ2-1, with 10 nucleotides matching TRBD2. Sequenced material: PBMCs. The receptor was isolated from a male donor in good health and CMV-seronegative. CDR3 region: CASSVRTSGDNEQFF. The CDR3 region has the DNA TGCGCCAGCAGTGTTCGGACTAGCGGTGACAATGAGCAGTTCTTC.